This T cell receptor (beta chain) comes out of a study of shared clonotypes between healthy human individuals. Looked up from germline, CDR1 is MDHEN and CDR2 is SYDVKM. Trimming stripped 8 bases from V and 9 bases from J, with 17 bases between. The CDR3 length is 14 residues. Only CD45RO-negative cells positively selected for CCR7 counted as naive CD8 cells, so terminally differentiated effector memory CD45RA+ cells were excluded. The data were produced by immunoSEQ multiplex PCR, yet TCRdb's version contains in-frame clones alone and is incomplete. The profile covers some 2,000,000 clones, with about 95% appearing a single time and 0.9% to 1.3% taken by the ten largest.

The receptor was isolated from a man younger than 35 in good health. The source material was naive CD8+ T cells sorted from blood. The chain combines TRBV28 with TRBJ1-6; D perhaps matches TRBD1 (6 bases). Here the CDR3 DNA reads TGTGCCAGCTCAGGGGCTGCGGGCGGTTCACCCCTCCACTTT. Its translation: CASSGAAGGSPLHF.